The rows below give T cell receptor beta chains drawn from one sample of a study of blood T cell repertoires in COVID-19. Assay used: immunoSEQ multiplex PCR; TCRdb lists only in-frame clones, some missing. The data hold fewer than 200,000 clones, with around 80% observed a single time. The sequencing input was peripheral blood. Receptors originate from a man in his 60s with acute or convalescent COVID-19. CDR3s leave out the opening cysteine and the closing phenylalanine or tryptophan. The size of a clone is reported for some rows only, either as once, few or many, or as a class for expanded clones.

clone size,V gene,CDR3 protein
NA,TRBV9,ASSVTSLGELF
NA,TRBV19,ASSMGLQEYRQETQY
once,TRBV21-1,ASTAPGGLAERYEQY
NA,TRBV25-1,ASSGPGQGQEKLF
NA,TRBV19,ASSITGGNTEAF
NA,TRBV6-6,ASTLGTNTEAF
few,TRBV7-2,ASSLASGRGHGYT
NA,TRBV4-1,VSSPQGQPEAF
NA,TRBV6-4,ASSPILAGGRNEQF
NA,TRBV5-1,ASSLALLAGGPYNIDTQY
NA,TRBV3-1/TRBV3-2,ASSQGLAGVGETQY
NA,TRBV11-3,ASSHGTGTSGSYEQY
once,TRBV7-2,ASSFTGGNSPLH
NA,TRBV7-8,ASSPSQGNTYGYT
NA,TRBV6-6,ASSYSKTGVNEQY
once,TRBV6-1,ASSERSGREGYGYT
NA,TRBV6-1,ASNDKTSAFFVTGELF
many,TRBV5-6,ASSFDFSSYEQY
NA,TRBV5-1,ASSPGLVHEQF
NA,TRBV4-3,ASSQELALNEQF
NA,TRBV19,ASSRDRVRGQPQH
NA,TRBV7-9,ASSLERGRYGYT
NA,TRBV6-5,ASSYAESYEQY
NA,TRBV30,AWSHPGTVYNSPLH
NA,TRBV21-1,ASSNSAGKSNYGYT
few,TRBV6-1,ASSERGRGRRNEKLF
few,TRBV6-6,ASSYSGAGGDTEAF
NA,TRBV7-3,ASSLTRGNTEAF
NA,TRBV10-1,ASSAGQGSAF
NA,TRBV6-1,ASSEGLAFNEQF
NA,TRBV3-1/TRBV3-2,ASSQGGTGGAYWISHEKLF
NA,TRBV5-1,ASSLSGGVGTEAF
NA,TRBV7-8,ASSPRTFTYEQY
NA,TRBV29-1,SVAYSYEQY
few,TRBV19,ASSLFSGNTIY
NA,TRBV18,ASSPNSSVYNEQF